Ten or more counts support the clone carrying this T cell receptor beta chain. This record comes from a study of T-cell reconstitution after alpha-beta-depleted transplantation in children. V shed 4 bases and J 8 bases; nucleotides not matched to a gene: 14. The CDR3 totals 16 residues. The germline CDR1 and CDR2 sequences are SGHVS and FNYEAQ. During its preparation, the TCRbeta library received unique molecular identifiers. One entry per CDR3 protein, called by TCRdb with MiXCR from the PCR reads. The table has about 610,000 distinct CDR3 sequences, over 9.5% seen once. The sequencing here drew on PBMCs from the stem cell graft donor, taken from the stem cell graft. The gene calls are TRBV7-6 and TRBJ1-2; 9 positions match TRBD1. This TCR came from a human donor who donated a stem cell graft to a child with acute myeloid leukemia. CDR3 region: CASSSSGDRDFRGYTF. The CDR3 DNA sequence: TGTGCCAGCAGCTCGAGCGGGGACAGGGATTTTCGCGGCTACACCTTC.